This TCR beta chain was identified in a study of CD8+ T cells in alopecia areata. RNA extraction and reverse transcription yielded cDNA as sequencing template. The method was immunoSEQ multiplex PCR; TCRdb's version includes in-frame clones alone and lacks a portion of them. The sample records about 110,000 clones, 84% being singletons. Germline V CDR1 and CDR2: SEHNR, FQNEAQ (reference sequence). Trimming took 1 base from V and 3 from J, leaving 10 bases between them. This CDR3 region has 15 residues. As to treatment: oral pan-JAK inhibitor, 5-10 mg twice daily. The input for sequencing was CD8+ T cells sorted from blood, taken at week 24, from a patient treated with tofacitinib. The clonotype originates from a human donor with alopecia areata. The rearrangement joins TRBV7-9 to TRBJ2-1; maybe TRBD1 (5 bases). The CDR3: CASSLEGQRYNEQFF. The CDR3, as DNA: TGTGCCAGCAGCTTAGAGGGGCAACGCTACAATGAGCAGTTCTTC.